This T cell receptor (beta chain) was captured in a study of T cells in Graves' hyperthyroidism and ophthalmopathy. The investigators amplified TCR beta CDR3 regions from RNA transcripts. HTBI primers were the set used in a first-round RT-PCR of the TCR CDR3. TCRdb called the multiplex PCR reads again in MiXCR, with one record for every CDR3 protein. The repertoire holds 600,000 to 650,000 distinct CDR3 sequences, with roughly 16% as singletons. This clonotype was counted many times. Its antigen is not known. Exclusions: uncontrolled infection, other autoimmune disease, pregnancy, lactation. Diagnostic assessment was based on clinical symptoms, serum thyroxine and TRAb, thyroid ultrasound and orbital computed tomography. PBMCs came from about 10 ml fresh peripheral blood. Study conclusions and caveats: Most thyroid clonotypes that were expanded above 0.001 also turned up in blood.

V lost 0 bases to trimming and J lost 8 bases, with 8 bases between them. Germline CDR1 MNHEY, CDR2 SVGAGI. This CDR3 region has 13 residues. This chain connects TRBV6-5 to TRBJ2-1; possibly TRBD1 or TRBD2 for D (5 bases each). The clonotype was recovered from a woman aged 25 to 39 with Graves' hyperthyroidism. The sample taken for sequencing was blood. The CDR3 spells CASSYSRGDEQFF. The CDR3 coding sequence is TGTGCCAGCAGTTACTCGAGAGGGGATGAGCAGTTCTTC.